The 27 T cell receptor beta chains reported below all come from one sample, sequenced in a study of cytomegalovirus exposure and HLA in healthy donors. The PCR ran on 60 Vbeta and 13 Jbeta primers. Assay used: immunoSEQ multiplex PCR; TCRdb lists only in-frame clones, some missing. The sample consists of a few hundred thousand clones, less than 80% of them appearing once. Sequencing was performed on PBMCs. The receptors come from a girl under 10 years old in good health and CMV-seronegative.

The table lists this clone with a few counts. V gene TRBV6-5 combines with J gene TRBJ1-1; TRBD1 is a possible D gene (5 bases). The V end lost 6 bases, the J end lost 3 bases, and 14 bases lay between the germline ends. Germline V gene data show CDR1 as MNHEY and CDR2 as SVGAGI. The CDR3 extends over 14 amino acids. The CDR3 nucleotides read TGTGCCAGCAGCCAGAGTCAAGGGGACACTGAAGCTTTCTTT. Residues: CASSQSQGDTEAFF.

This clone appeared once. The gene calls are TRBV19 and TRBJ2-2, with a weak D call TRBD1 (5 bases). The germline V and J ends were trimmed by 0 bases and 4 bases, with 18 bases remaining between them. The CDR3 has 18 residues. Germline V gene data show CDR1 as LNHDA and CDR2 as SQIVND (reference sequence). The CDR3 loop reads CASSIENRQGLATGELFF. The CDR3 DNA reads as TGTGCCAGTAGTATAGAAAATCGCCAGGGCCTCGCCACCGGGGAGCTGTTTTTT.

The rearrangement joins TRBV2 to TRBJ2-2; TRBD1 agrees at 7 bases. Germline V CDR1 and CDR2: SNHLY, FYNNEI. The CDR3 consists of 15 residues. Losses at the gene ends were 7 bases for V and 4 bases for J; bases not matched to a gene: 9. The DNA for the CDR3 is TGTGCCAGCATCCGGGACAGCTCATTCACCGGGGAGCTGTTTTTT. As protein: CASIRDSSFTGELFF.

V is TRBV18 and J is TRBJ2-1; weak D call: TRBD1 (6 bases). Germline lookup yields CDR1 KGHSH and CDR2 LQKENI. V shed 5 bases and J shed 9 bases, with 17 bases lying between them. There are 14 residues in the CDR3. The CDR3: CASSYNAQGGEQFF. The DNA of the CDR3 is TGTGCCAGCTCATACAACGCACAGGGTGGTGAGCAGTTCTTC.

In this sample, this clone turned up once. The rearrangement uses TRBV10-3 and TRBJ2-7; TRBD2 matches 8 bases. Germline lookup yields CDR1 ENHRY and CDR2 SYGVKD. CDR3 size: 13 residues. V was clipped by 11 bases and J by 0 bases; unmatched bases: 6. The CDR3 region has the DNA TGTGCCGCCGCCGGGACTAGCTCCTACGAGCAGTACTTC. Translated, it gives CAAAGTSSYEQYF.

This chain links TRBV30 with TRBJ2-7; TRBD2 matches at 9 bases. Trimming removed 2 bases from V and 3 bases from J; junction bases left unmatched: 5. Germline loops: CDR1 GTSNPN, CDR2 SVGIG (reference sequence). The CDR3 consists of 14 residues. Written as DNA, the CDR3 is TGTGCCTGGAGTTTGAGACTAGCGGTCTACGAGCAGTACTTC. This translates into CAWSLRLAVYEQYF.

The V and J genes are TRBV5-1 and TRBJ2-5, with a tentative D call TRBD2 (5 bases). Germline CDR1 is SGHRS and CDR2 is YFSETQ. V lost 4 bases to trimming and J lost 5 bases, with 12 bases between them. The CDR3 contains 13 residues. The CDR3 loop reads CASSPEPGETQYF. The DNA for the CDR3 is TGCGCCAGCAGCCCCGAGCCGGGGGAGACCCAGTACTTC.

The CDR3 is CASSYLIRVPGELFF. In DNA, the CDR3 is TGTGCCAGCAGTTACCTGATCAGGGTTCCCGGGGAGCTGTTTTTT. J is TRBJ2-2 and V is TRBV6-5; weak D call: TRBD1 (5 bases). The germline gives CDR1 MNHEY, CDR2 SVGAGI. V dropped 2 bases and J dropped 6 bases, with 13 bases sitting between them. The CDR3 has 15 residues.

This clone was counted between two and nine times. The rearrangement links TRBV6-5 to TRBJ2-1; TRBD2 agrees at 8 bases. CDR1 and CDR2 from the germline V gene are MNHEY and SVGAGI. The V gene end was trimmed by 5 bases and the J gene end by 6 bases; junction bases not matched to a gene: 6. The CDR3 covers 14 residues. CDR3 region: CASSPGLVFNEQFF. Here the CDR3 DNA reads TGTGCCAGCAGTCCGGGACTAGTGTTCAATGAGCAGTTCTTC.

This chain uses TRBV2 with TRBJ2-7, with TRBD2 identical over 9 bases. Germline V gene lookup returns CDR1 SNHLY and CDR2 FYNNEI. This CDR3 spans 14 amino acids. With 7 bases clipped from V and 6 bases from J, the junction kept 10 bases outside the gene matches. The DNA for the CDR3 is TGTGCCAGCACCGAACCGGGACTAGCCAGCGAGCAGTACTTC. Its protein is CASTEPGLASEQYF.

The chain uses TRBV5-6 and TRBJ1-1; D ambiguous. There are 13 residues in the CDR3. The germline V and J ends were trimmed by 0 bases and 4 bases, with 7 bases remaining between them. Germline-derived CDR1 and CDR2 are SGHDT and YYEEEE. The CDR3 sequence: CASSLGQRTEAFF. The CDR3 DNA sequence: TGTGCCAGCAGCTTGGGACAACGCACTGAAGCTTTCTTT. The whole variable domain, filled in from reference TRBV5-6 and TRBJ1-1, reads DAGVTQSPTHLIKTRGQQVTLRCSPKSGHDTVSWYQQALGQGPQFIFQYYEEEERQRGNFPDRFSGHQFPNYSSELNVNALLLGDSALYLCASSLGQRTEAFFGQGTRLTVV.

V usage is TRBV5-1 and J usage is TRBJ2-5, with TRBD1 as a possible D gene (6 bases). The V end lost 5 bases, the J end lost 4 bases, and 15 bases lay between the germline ends. CDR1 and CDR2 from the germline V gene are SGHRS and YFSETQ. This CDR3 is 14 amino acids long. CDR3 amino acids: CASRDLLGGETQYF. In DNA form, the CDR3 reads TGCGCCAGCAGGGACCTACTAGGGGGAGAGACCCAGTACTTC.

V is TRBV7-3 and J is TRBJ2-3; a possible D gene is TRBD2 (5 bases). Germline-derived CDR1 and CDR2 are SGHTA and FQGTGA. Trimming shortened V by 5 bases and J by 0 bases, and 12 bases separated the two germline ends. The CDR3 loop spans 15 amino acids. CDR3 nucleotide sequence: TGTGCCAGCAGCCCGGGGTTGATTAGCACAGATACGCAGTATTTT. This encodes CASSPGLISTDTQYF.

The V call is TRBV27, the J call TRBJ2-7; weak D call: TRBD1 (5 bases). The CDR3 spans 13 residues. The V end was cut by 5 bases, the J end by 3 bases, with 11 bases between. Germline-derived CDR1 and CDR2 are MNHEY and SMNVEV (reference sequence). The CDR3 loop is CASSPSRDYEQYF. In nucleotides, the CDR3 is TGTGCCAGCAGTCCATCCAGGGACTACGAGCAGTACTTC.

This clone was seen a single time. The chain uses TRBV5-4 and TRBJ1-3; D call uncertain. Per the germline V gene, CDR1 is SGHNT and CDR2 is YYREEE (reference sequence). V lost 0 bases and J lost 4, with 11 bases in between. This CDR3 has 15 residues. The DNA of the CDR3 is TGTGCCAGCAGCTTGGATCAGGCTTCCGGAAACACCATATATTTT. It translates to CASSLDQASGNTIYF.

V usage is TRBV29-1 and J usage is TRBJ1-2; D possibly corresponds to TRBD1 (6 bases). From germline, CDR1 is SQVTM and CDR2 ANQGSEA. V was trimmed by 4 bases and J by 4 bases, leaving 13 bases between them. This CDR3 has 13 amino acids. DNA of the CDR3: TGCAGCGTTGGGGGGGGGCAGGGCTATGGCTACACCTTC. Protein sequence: CSVGGGQGYGYTF.

This rearrangement joins TRBV5-4 to TRBJ1-1; the match to TRBD1 covers 7 bases. V lost 0 bases, J lost 7 bases, and 0 bases stayed unmatched. Per germline, CDR1 SGHNT and CDR2 YYREEE (reference sequence). This CDR3 has 12 residues. CDR3 coding DNA: TGTGCCAGCAGCTTGGGGGACAGTGAAGCTTTCTTT. Protein: CASSLGDSEAFF.

V and J are TRBV19 and TRBJ1-1, with D unclear. The V end was cut by 7 bases, the J end by 8 bases, with 17 bases between. The germline V gene has CDR1 LNHDA and CDR2 SQIVND (reference sequence). The CDR3 is 13 residues long. CDR3 amino acids: CASMWGVGSEAFF. The CDR3 DNA is TGTGCCAGTATGTGGGGAGTAGGGTCAGAAGCTTTCTTT.

The chain employs TRBV7-9 and TRBJ2-2, with D perhaps matching TRBD2 (6 bases). CDR3 length: 15 residues. The V and J ends lost 3 bases and 3 bases respectively, with 11 bases between them. CDR1 is SEHNR and CDR2 is FQNEAQ in the germline V gene (reference sequence). CDR3 protein: CASSFSGRYTGELFF. The CDR3, as DNA: TGTGCCAGCAGCTTTAGCGGAAGATACACCGGGGAGCTGTTTTTT.

The gene calls are TRBV19 and TRBJ1-1, with a weak D call TRBD1 (6 bases). Trimming shortened V by 5 bases and J by 6 bases, and 13 bases separated the two germline ends. Germline CDR1 and CDR2: LNHDA and SQIVND (reference sequence). This CDR3 region has 13 residues. The CDR3 here is CASSQYRAAEAFF. The CDR3 DNA reads TGTGCCAGTAGTCAGTACAGGGCGGCTGAAGCTTTCTTT.

This chain uses TRBV5-1 with TRBJ2-6; D remains ambiguous. Trimming removed 4 bases at V and 3 bases at J, with 11 bases between. The CDR3 has 15 amino acids. Germline assignment: CDR1 SGHRS and CDR2 YFSETQ. DNA of the CDR3: TGCGCCAGCAGCCGAGGATACGATGGGGCCAACGTCCTGACTTTC. Translating gives CASSRGYDGANVLTF.

The V and J genes are TRBV5-4 and TRBJ2-5; the D gene is possibly TRBD1 (6 bases). V lost 4 bases to trimming and J lost 3 bases, with 13 bases between them. Germline V CDR1 and CDR2: SGHNT, YYREEE (reference sequence). This CDR3 spans 14 amino acids. CDR3 nucleotide sequence: TGTGCCAGCAGCCACGCAGGGGTCGAAGAGACCCAGTACTTC. Protein: CASSHAGVEETQYF.

This clone was observed a few times. The chain employs TRBV5-1 and TRBJ1-1; 7 bases agree with TRBD1. The CDR3 has 15 residues. Germline CDR1 SGHRS, CDR2 YFSETQ. The V and J ends lost 4 bases and 2 bases, in that order; junction bases with no gene match: 8. The CDR3 sequence is CASSMTQGGNTEAFF. The CDR3 DNA reads TGCGCCAGCAGCATGACCCAGGGGGGAAACACTGAAGCTTTCTTT.

This chain joins TRBV5-1 and TRBJ2-7, with 7 bases aligning to TRBD1. Germline-derived CDR1 and CDR2 are SGHRS and YFSETQ. The CDR3 loop spans 13 amino acids. V lost 0 bases and J lost 5; bases outside the gene matches: 2. Here the CDR3 DNA reads TGCGCCAGCAGCTTGGGACAGGGAAACGAGCAGTACTTC. It codes for CASSLGQGNEQYF.

J is TRBJ2-1 and V is TRBV13; 8 nucleotides line up with TRBD1. The CDR3 covers 16 residues. Looked up from germline, CDR1 is PRHDT and CDR2 is FYEKMQ (reference sequence). V shed 1 base and J 6 bases; nucleotides not matched to a gene: 8. The chain's CDR3 is CASSLVGQGAANEQFF. Written as DNA, the CDR3 is TGTGCCAGCAGCTTAGTCGGTCAGGGGGCTGCCAATGAGCAGTTCTTC.

As regards this clone: Additional DNA sequences in this sample encode the identical CDR3. The rearrangement uses TRBV6-1 and TRBJ2-1; D possibly corresponds to TRBD1 (6 bases). The ends were cut back, 6 bases at V and 7 bases at J, with 10 bases in the middle. CDR3 length: 12 amino acids. Germline values: CDR1 MNHNS, CDR2 SASEGT. The CDR3 bases are TGTGCCAGCAGCGAAAGGGGGAATGAGCAGTTCTTC. It is translated as CASSERGNEQFF.

V usage is TRBV4-2 and J usage is TRBJ2-1, with 7 bases identical to TRBD2. This CDR3 spans 15 amino acids. Germline CDR1 LGHNA, CDR2 YNFKEQ. The J segment lost 6 bases and the V segment lost 0 bases, leaving 5 bases of the junction unmatched. CDR3 sequence reads: CASSQENGGSNEQFF. The CDR3 DNA sequence: TGTGCCAGCAGCCAAGAAAACGGGGGGAGCAATGAGCAGTTCTTC.